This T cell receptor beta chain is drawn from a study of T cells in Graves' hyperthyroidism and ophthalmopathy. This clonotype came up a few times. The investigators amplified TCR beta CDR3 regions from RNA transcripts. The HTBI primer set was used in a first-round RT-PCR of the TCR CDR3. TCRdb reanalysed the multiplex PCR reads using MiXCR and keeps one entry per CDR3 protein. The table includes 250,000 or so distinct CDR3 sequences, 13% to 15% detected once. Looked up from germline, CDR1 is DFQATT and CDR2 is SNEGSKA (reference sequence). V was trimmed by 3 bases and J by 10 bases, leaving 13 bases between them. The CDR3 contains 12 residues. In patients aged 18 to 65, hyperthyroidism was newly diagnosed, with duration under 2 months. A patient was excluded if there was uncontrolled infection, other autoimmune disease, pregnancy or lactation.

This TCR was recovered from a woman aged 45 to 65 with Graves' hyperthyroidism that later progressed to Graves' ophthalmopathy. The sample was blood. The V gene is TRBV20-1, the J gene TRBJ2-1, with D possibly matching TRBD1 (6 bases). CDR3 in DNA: TGCAGTGCTAGGGGGACATCGAGGGAGCAGTTCTTC. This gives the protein CSARGTSREQFF.